This paragraph reports one T cell receptor beta chain. Its antigen is currently unknown. This entry belongs to a study of T cell responses to AZD1222 COVID-19 vaccine. Study-wide results and caveats: Per reports, nearly half of all spike-specific TCRs target regions that are unmutated in variants. Mostly white British, mostly female donors; authors suggested clonal diversity may be underestimated. After two AZD1222 doses, spike-specific TCR breadth and depth rose versus day 0. AZD1222 recipients seropositive at baseline numbered only 5 or 6.

Profiled with immunoSEQ multiplex PCR; TCRdb holds only in-frame clones, not every one. The data hold 90,000 to 100,000 clones, with approximately 90% observed a single time. The specimen comprised peripheral blood, sampled on day 0 of AZD1222 vaccination. The source is an adult in good health.

The CDR3 sequence: CASSLDIHQPQHF. Written as DNA, the CDR3 is TGTGCCAGCAGTTTAGACATCCATCAGCCCCAGCATTTT. This chain uses TRBV12-3 or TRBV12-4 with TRBJ1-5; D ambiguous. Trimming stripped 1 base from V and 5 bases from J, with 6 bases between. The CDR3 consists of 13 residues.